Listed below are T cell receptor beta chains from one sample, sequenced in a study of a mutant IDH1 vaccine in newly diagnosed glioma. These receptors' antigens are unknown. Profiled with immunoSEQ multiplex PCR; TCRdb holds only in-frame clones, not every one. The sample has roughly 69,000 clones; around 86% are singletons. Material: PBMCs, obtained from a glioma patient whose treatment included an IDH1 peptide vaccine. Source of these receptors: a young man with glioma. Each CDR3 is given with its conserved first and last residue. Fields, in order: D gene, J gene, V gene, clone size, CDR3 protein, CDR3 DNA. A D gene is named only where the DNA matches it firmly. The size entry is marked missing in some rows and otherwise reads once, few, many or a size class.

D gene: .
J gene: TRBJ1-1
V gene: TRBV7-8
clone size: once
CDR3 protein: CASSLSRLLNTEAFF
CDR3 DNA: TGTGCCAGCAGCTTATCGCGACTGCTGAACACTGAAGCTTTCTTT

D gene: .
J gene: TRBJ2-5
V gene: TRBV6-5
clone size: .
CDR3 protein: CASSHYLEGDQYF
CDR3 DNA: TGTGCCAGCAGTCATTACCTAGAAGGGGACCAGTACTTC

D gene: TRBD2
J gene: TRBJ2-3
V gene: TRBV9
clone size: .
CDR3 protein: CASSVSVSWRGTPDTQYF
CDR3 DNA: TGTGCCAGCAGCGTTTCTGTATCCTGGCGGGGGACGCCAGATACGCAGTATTTT

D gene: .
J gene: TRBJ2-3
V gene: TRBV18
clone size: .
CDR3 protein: CASAKTQLTTDTQYF
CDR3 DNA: TGTGCCAGCGCCAAAACACAGCTAACCACAGATACGCAGTATTTT

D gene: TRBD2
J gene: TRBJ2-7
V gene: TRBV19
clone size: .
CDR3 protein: CASSTLAGGPYEQYF
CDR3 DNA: TGTGCCAGTAGTACATTAGCGGGAGGCCCCTACGAGCAGTACTTC

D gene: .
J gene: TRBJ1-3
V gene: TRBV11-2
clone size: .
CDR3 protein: CASSLKLNRVSGNTIYF
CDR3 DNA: TGTGCCAGCAGCCTTAAACTTAACCGGGTCTCGGGAAACACCATATATTTT

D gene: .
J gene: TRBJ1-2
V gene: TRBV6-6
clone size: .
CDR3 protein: CASSYPPRARTGGYTF
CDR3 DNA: TGTGCCAGCAGTTACCCCCCCCGCGCCAGGACCGGTGGCTACACCTTC

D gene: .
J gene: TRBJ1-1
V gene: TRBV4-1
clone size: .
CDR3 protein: CASSQGPREAFF
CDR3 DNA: TGCGCCAGCAGCCAAGGGCCCCGTGAAGCTTTCTTT

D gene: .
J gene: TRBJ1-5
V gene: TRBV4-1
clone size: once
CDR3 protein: CASSNSPGENQPQHF
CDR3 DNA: TGCGCCAGCAGCAATTCACCGGGGGAAAATCAGCCCCAGCATTTT

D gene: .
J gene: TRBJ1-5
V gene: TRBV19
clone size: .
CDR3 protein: CASSDRTSNQPQHF
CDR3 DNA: TGTGCCAGTAGTGATCGGACTAGCAATCAGCCCCAGCATTTT

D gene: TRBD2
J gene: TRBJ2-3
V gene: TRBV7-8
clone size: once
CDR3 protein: CASSHPASGMTDTQYF
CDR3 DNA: TGTGCCAGCAGCCACCCGGCTAGCGGGATGACAGATACGCAGTATTTT

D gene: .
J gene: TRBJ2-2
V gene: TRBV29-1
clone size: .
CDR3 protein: CSVDESGTGELFF
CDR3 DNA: TGCAGCGTTGACGAGAGCGGCACCGGGGAGCTGTTTTTT

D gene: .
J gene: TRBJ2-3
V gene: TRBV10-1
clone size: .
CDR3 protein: CASSDPQGPDTQYF
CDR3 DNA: TGCGCCAGCAGTGATCCCCAGGGACCAGATACGCAGTATTTT

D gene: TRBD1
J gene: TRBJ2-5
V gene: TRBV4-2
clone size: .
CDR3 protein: CASSQGNSRGQETQYF
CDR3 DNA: TGTGCCAGCAGCCAAGGAAATAGCAGGGGGCAAGAGACCCAGTACTTC

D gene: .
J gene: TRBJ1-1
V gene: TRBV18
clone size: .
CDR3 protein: CASSPTSRGGNTEAFF
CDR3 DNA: TGTGCCAGCTCACCCACCTCTCGGGGAGGGAACACTGAAGCTTTCTTT

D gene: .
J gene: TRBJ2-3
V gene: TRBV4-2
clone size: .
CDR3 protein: CASSQESGRDQTYTQYF
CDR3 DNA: TGTGCCAGCAGCCAAGAATCCGGGCGGGACCAGACATATACGCAGTATTTT

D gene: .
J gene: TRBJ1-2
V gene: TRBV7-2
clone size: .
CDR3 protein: CASSLQGGGSNYGYTF
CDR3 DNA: TGTGCCAGCAGCTTACAAGGCGGGGGCTCTAACTATGGCTACACCTTC

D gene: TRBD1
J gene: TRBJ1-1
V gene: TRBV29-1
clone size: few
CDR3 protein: CSVRTGDSEAFF
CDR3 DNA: TGCAGCGTTAGGACAGGGGATTCTGAAGCTTTCTTT

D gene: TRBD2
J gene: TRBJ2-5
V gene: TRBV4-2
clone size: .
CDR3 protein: CASSQDSIAGGRETQYF
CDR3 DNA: TGTGCCAGCAGCCAAGACTCAATAGCGGGGGGTCGGGAGACCCAGTACTTC

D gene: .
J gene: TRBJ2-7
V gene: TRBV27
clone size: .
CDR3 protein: CASSLLFGEQYF
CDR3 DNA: TGTGCCAGCAGTTTATTATTCGGCGAGCAGTACTTC

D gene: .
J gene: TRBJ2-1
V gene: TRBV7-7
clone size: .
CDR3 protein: CASSSTPGVGGEQFF
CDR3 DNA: TGTGCCAGCAGCAGCACCCCAGGGGTCGGCGGTGAGCAGTTCTTC

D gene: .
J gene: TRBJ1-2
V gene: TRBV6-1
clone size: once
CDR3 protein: CASSENRRYGYTF
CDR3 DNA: TGTGCCAGCAGTGAAAACAGGCGCTATGGCTACACCTTC

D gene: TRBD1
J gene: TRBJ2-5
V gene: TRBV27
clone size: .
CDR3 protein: CASSIGSDRGSGETQYF
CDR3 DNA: TGTGCCAGCAGCATAGGATCGGACAGGGGTTCGGGGGAGACCCAGTACTTC

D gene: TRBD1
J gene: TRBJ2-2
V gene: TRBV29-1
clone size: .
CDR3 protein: CSVGQGAGTGELFF
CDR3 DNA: TGCAGCGTTGGGCAGGGGGCTGGCACCGGGGAGCTGTTTTTT

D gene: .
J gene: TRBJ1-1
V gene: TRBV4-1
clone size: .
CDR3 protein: CASSANTEAFF
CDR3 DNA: TGCGCCAGCAGCGCAAACACTGAAGCTTTCTTT

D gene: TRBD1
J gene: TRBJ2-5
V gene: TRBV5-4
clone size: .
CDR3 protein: CASSRDRVEGQYF
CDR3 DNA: TGTGCCAGCTCACGGGACAGGGTCGAAGGGCAGTACTTC

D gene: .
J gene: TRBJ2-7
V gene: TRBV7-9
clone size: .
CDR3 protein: CASSLTRQASYEQYF
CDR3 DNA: TGTGCCAGCAGCCTCACCCGACAGGCCTCATACGAGCAGTACTTC

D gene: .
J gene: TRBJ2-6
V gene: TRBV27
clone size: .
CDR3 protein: CASSLLGSSGANVLTF
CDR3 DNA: TGTGCCAGCAGTTTACTCGGCTCATCTGGGGCCAACGTCCTGACTTTC

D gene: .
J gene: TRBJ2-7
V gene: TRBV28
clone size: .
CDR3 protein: CASSLAGSGLYEQYF
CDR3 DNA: TGTGCCAGCAGTTTAGCGGGGTCGGGCCTATACGAGCAGTACTTC

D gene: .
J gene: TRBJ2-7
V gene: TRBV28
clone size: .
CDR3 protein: CASSPRGAWSYEQYF
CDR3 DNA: TGTGCCAGCAGTCCCCGGGGGGCCTGGTCTTACGAGCAGTACTTC

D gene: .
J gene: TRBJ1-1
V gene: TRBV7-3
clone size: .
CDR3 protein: CASSRGFGTEAFF
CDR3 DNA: TGTGCCAGCAGTAGGGGTTTCGGGACTGAAGCTTTCTTT

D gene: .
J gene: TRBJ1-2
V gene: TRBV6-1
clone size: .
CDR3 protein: CASSGKGRSGYTF
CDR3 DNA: TGTGCCAGCAGTGGAAAAGGGAGGAGCGGCTACACCTTC

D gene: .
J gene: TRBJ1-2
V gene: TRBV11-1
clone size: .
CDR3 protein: CASSPPGANYGYTF
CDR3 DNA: TGTGCCAGCAGTCCCCCGGGAGCTAACTATGGCTACACCTTC

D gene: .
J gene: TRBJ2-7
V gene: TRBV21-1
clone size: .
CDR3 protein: CASSKAKGRNYEQYF
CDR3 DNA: TGTGCCAGCAGCAAAGCGAAGGGACGGAACTACGAGCAGTACTTC

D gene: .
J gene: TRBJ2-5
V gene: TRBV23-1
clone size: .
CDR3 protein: CASSQGIRETQYF
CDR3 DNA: TGCGCCAGCAGCCAGGGGATTCGAGAGACCCAGTACTTC

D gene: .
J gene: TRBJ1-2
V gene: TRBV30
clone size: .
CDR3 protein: CAWSTQPPGREYGYTF
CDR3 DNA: TGTGCCTGGAGTACACAACCACCCGGGAGGGAGTATGGCTACACCTTC

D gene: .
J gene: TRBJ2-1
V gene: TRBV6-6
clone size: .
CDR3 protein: CASSYLWGENNEQFF
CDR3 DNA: TGTGCCAGCAGTTACTTATGGGGGGAAAACAATGAGCAGTTCTTC

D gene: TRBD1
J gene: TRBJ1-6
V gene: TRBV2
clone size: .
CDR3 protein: CASSLRGDSLNSPLHF
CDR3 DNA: TGTGCCAGCAGCCTGCGTGGGGACAGCCTTAATTCACCCCTCCACTTT

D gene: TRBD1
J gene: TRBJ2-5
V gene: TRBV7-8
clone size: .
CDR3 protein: CASSLGQGAGETQYF
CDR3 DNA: TGTGCCAGCAGCTTAGGCCAGGGGGCCGGGGAGACCCAGTACTTC

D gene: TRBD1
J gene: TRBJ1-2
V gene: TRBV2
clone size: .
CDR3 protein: CASRWMAGGGYTF
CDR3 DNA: TGTGCCAGCAGGTGGATGGCAGGGGGAGGCTACACCTTC

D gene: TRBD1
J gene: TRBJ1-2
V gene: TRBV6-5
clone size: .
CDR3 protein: CASSYSGTEVNYGYTF
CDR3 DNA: TGTGCCAGCAGTTACTCGGGGACAGAAGTGAACTATGGCTACACCTTC

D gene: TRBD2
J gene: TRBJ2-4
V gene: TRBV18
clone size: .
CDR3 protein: CASSPINSGGQNIQYF
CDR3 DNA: TGTGCCAGCTCACCTATCAATAGCGGGGGTCAAAACATTCAGTACTTC

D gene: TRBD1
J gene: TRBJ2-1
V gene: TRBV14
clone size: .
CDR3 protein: CASSQHRGQGGTFF
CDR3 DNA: TGTGCCAGCAGCCAACACCGGGGACAGGGAGGTACGTTCTTC

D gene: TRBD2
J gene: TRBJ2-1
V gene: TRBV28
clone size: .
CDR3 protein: CASLPLVAGAYNEQFF
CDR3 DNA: TGTGCCAGCCTCCCTCTCGTGGCGGGAGCCTACAATGAGCAGTTCTTC

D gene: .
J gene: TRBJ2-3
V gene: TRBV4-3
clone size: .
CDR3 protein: CASSPASGMGEWDTQYF
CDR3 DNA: TGCGCCAGCAGCCCGGCCTCCGGAATGGGAGAATGGGATACGCAGTATTTT

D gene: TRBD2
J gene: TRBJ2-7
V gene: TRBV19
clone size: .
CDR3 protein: CASSTAGTSLDEQYF
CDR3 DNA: TGTGCCAGTAGTACCGCCGGGACTAGTCTCGACGAGCAGTACTTC

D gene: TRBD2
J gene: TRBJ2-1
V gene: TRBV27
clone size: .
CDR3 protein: CASSPLGGVGKFF
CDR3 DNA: TGTGCCAGCAGCCCCCTCGGGGGGGTTGGGAAGTTCTTC

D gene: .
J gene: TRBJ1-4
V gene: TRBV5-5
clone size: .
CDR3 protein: CASSKDTEEKLFF
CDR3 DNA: TGTGCCAGCAGCAAAGATACTGAGGAAAAACTGTTTTTT

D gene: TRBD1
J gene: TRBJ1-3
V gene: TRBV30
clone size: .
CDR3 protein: CAWSQGQGGEDTIYF
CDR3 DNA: TGTGCCTGGAGTCAGGGACAGGGTGGCGAAGACACCATATATTTT

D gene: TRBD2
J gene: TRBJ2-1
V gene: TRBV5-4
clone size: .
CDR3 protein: CASSGGLAAYNEQFF
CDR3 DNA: TGTGCCAGCAGCGGGGGACTAGCGGCCTACAATGAGCAGTTCTTC

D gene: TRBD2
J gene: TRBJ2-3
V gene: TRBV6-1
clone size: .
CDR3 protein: CASRRLATDTQYF
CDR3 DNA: TGTGCCAGCAGAAGACTAGCCACAGATACGCAGTATTTT

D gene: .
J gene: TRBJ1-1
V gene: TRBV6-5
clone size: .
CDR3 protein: CASSPHTEAFF
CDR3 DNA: TGTGCCAGCAGTCCACACACTGAAGCTTTCTTT

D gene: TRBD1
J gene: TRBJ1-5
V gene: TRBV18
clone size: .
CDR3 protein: CASSLGQGYQPQHF
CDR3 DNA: TGTGCCAGCTCACTAGGACAGGGCTATCAGCCCCAGCATTTT

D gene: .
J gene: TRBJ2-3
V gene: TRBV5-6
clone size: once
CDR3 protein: CASSLARRLSTDTQYF
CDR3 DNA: TGTGCCAGCAGCTTGGCCCGAAGGCTGAGCACAGATACGCAGTATTTT

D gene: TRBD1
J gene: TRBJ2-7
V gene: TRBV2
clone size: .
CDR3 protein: CASKDRALYEQYF
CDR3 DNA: TGTGCCAGCAAGGACAGGGCCCTCTACGAGCAGTACTTC